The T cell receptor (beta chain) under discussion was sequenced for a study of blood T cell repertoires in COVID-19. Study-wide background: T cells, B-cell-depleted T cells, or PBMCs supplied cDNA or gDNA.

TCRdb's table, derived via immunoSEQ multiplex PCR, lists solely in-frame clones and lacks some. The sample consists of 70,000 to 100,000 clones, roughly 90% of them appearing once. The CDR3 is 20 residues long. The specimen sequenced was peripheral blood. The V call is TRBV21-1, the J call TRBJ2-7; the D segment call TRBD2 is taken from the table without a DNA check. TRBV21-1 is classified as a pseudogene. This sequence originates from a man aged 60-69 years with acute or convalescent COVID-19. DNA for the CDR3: TGTGCCAGCAGCAAAGCGCAGACGGGACTAGCGGGAGGAAGTTACCACGAGCAGTACTTC. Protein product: CASSKAQTGLAGGSYHEQYF.